Shown below are 16 T cell receptor beta chains from a single sample sequenced in a study of PD-L1 blockade in urothelial cancer. Generated by immunoSEQ multiplex PCR, the TCRdb table keeps only in-frame clones and is missing some. The sample records tens of thousands of clones, approximately 80% being singletons. Noted time point: peripheral blood 6 weeks after treatment start. The sample in question was PBMCs, obtained around atezolizumab (anti-PD-L1) treatment. These receptors were taken from a man aged 65 to 85 with urothelial cancer.

The rearrangement joins TRBV2 to TRBJ2-2; D remains unclear. The CDR3 is 15 residues long. CDR1 and CDR2 (germline): SNHLY, FYNNEI. The germline V and J ends were trimmed by 6 bases and 0 bases, with 11 bases remaining between them. The CDR3 protein is CASSLEAPNTGELFF. CDR3 DNA: TGTGCCAGCAGCCTTGAGGCGCCGAACACCGGGGAGCTGTTTTTT.

The genes are TRBV19 and TRBJ1-1, with a tentative D call TRBD1 (5 bases). V was shortened by 6 bases and J by 1 base, with 12 bases between the two germline ends. Per the germline V gene, CDR1 is LNHDA and CDR2 is SQIVND (reference sequence). The CDR3 totals 14 residues. The CDR3 loop reads CASRPRQPNTEAFF. In nucleotides, the CDR3 is TGTGCCAGTAGGCCCCGACAGCCGAACACTGAAGCTTTCTTT.

The J gene is TRBJ2-7, the V gene TRBV27, with no clear D. The CDR3 extends over 14 amino acids. V lost 6 bases to trimming and J lost 0 bases, with 12 bases between them. Germline-derived CDR1 and CDR2 are MNHEY and SMNVEV (reference sequence). CDR3 in amino acids: CASSLGTASYEQYF. The DNA for the CDR3 is TGTGCCAGCAGCTTGGGTACAGCCTCCTACGAGCAGTACTTC.

The chain joins TRBV11-2 to TRBJ2-1; weak D call: TRBD2 (5 bases). Germline-derived CDR1 and CDR2 are SGHAT and FQNNGV. Trimming stripped 5 bases from V and 3 bases from J, with 11 bases between. This CDR3 is 14 amino acids long. The CDR3 coding sequence is TGTGCCAGCAGCCCGAGCGGAGGCTACAATGAGCAGTTCTTC. This gives the protein CASSPSGGYNEQFF.

The chain couples TRBV28 to TRBJ2-7; D is possibly TRBD1 (5 bases). CDR1 and CDR2 from the germline V gene are MDHEN and SYDVKM. The CDR3 extends over 12 amino acids. Trimming cost V 10 bases and J 3 bases, with 13 bases left between them. CDR3 DNA: TGTGCCACCGCAGGGTGGGGCTACGAGCAGTACTTC. It codes for CATAGWGYEQYF.

The chain links TRBV7-8 to TRBJ2-2; 12 bases align to TRBD1. Germline values: CDR1 SGHVS, CDR2 FQNEAQ. The CDR3 runs to 18 residues. J gave up 4 bases and V 5 bases, and 11 bases lay outside the gene matches. The CDR3 sequence is CASSNFRDRGRGTGELFF. DNA for the CDR3: TGTGCCAGCAGCAATTTCCGGGACAGGGGGCGAGGCACCGGGGAGCTGTTTTTT.

The gene calls are TRBV29-1 and TRBJ2-2; 9 nucleotides agree with TRBD1. Germline V gene data show CDR1 as SQVTM and CDR2 as ANQGSEA. CDR3 length: 14 amino acids. J gave up 7 bases and V 6 bases, and 9 bases lay outside the gene matches. This CDR3 is CSVETGTGNGELFF. Written as DNA, the CDR3 is TGCAGCGTGGAAACCGGGACAGGGAACGGGGAGCTGTTTTTT.

The V gene is TRBV28, the J gene TRBJ2-2, with 8 bases that match TRBD1. The CDR3 runs 17 residues. Germline V gene lookup returns CDR1 MDHEN and CDR2 SYDVKM. V lost 1 base, J lost 4 bases, and 8 bases stayed unmatched. DNA for the CDR3: TGTGCCAGCAGTTTATCGGGTCACGACAGGGGCACCGGGGAGCTGTTTTTT. It translates to CASSLSGHDRGTGELFF.

The genes are TRBV27 and TRBJ2-1, with D perhaps matching TRBD2 (6 bases). Between the trimmed V and J ends, which lost 3 bases and 2 bases, there was a span of 8 bases. CDR3 length: 14 amino acids. The germline V gene encodes CDR1 MNHEY and CDR2 SMNVEV (reference sequence). CDR3 sequence reads: CASSFGGTYNEQFF. The CDR3 DNA follows: TGTGCCAGCAGTTTCGGCGGGACCTACAATGAGCAGTTCTTC.

The chain joins TRBV1 to TRBJ2-2; no check of the table's D call, TRBD2, against the DNA was made. TRBV1 is labeled a pseudogene. CDR3 length equals 18 residues. The CDR3 DNA follows: TGCACCAGCAGGCAGAACCGGGACTATAAGTTGGACACCGGGGAGCTGTTTTTT. This codes for CTSRQNRDYKLDTGELFF.

The genes are TRBV18 and TRBJ1-2; TRBD1 matches 7 bases. The CDR3 has 15 amino acids. Germline lookup yields CDR1 KGHSH and CDR2 LQKENI. V trimming: 6 bases; J trimming: 0 bases; junction bases outside the gene matches: 7. The CDR3 nucleotides are TGTGCCAGCTCCCTCCGGGACAGCGCTAACTATGGCTACACCTTC. Its translation: CASSLRDSANYGYTF.

The genes are TRBV19 and TRBJ1-1, with a possible D match to TRBD1 (6 bases). CDR1 and CDR2 (germline): LNHDA, SQIVND (reference sequence). V lost 0 bases and J lost 1, with 6 bases in between. The length of the CDR3 is 14 residues. The CDR3 region is CASSIEGGNTEAFF. Here the CDR3 DNA reads TGTGCCAGTAGTATAGAAGGGGGGAACACTGAAGCTTTCTTT.

The V call is TRBV7-9, the J call TRBJ2-7; TRBD1 is a possible D gene (6 bases). The CDR3 is made up of 17 amino acids. Germline V gene lookup returns CDR1 SEHNR and CDR2 FQNEAQ (reference sequence). Trimming cost V 3 bases and J 7 bases, with 25 bases left between them. The CDR3 here is CASSLLRQVPDLCEQYF. The CDR3 DNA reads TGTGCCAGCAGCTTGCTTAGACAGGTGCCGGATTTATGTGAGCAGTACTTC.

The V and J genes are TRBV11-2 and TRBJ2-1, with a tentative D call TRBD2 (5 bases). V was trimmed by 3 bases and J by 12 bases, leaving 12 bases between them. This CDR3 is 12 amino acids long. Germline V gives CDR1 SGHAT, CDR2 FQNNGV. CDR3 nucleotides: TGTGCCAGCAGCTTGGAGCGGCGCTGGCAGTTCTTC. Translated: CASSLERRWQFF.

CDR3 sequence reads: CASSGANNQPQHF. The DNA for the CDR3 is TGTGCCAGCAGTGGGGCGAACAATCAGCCCCAGCATTTT. This chain links TRBV2 with TRBJ1-5; D call uncertain. V was cut by 4 bases and J by 3 bases, with 7 bases left in between. The CDR3 runs 13 residues. Germline V CDR1 and CDR2: SNHLY, FYNNEI.

This chain links TRBV19 with TRBJ1-5, with TRBD1 matching over 7 bases. This CDR3 spans 13 amino acids. J was trimmed by 2 bases and V by 6 bases; bases with no gene match: 1. Germline CDR1 is LNHDA and CDR2 is SQIVND (reference sequence). The CDR3 DNA follows: TGTGCCAGTAGCACAGGGGGCAATCAGCCCCAGCATTTT. Encoded protein: CASSTGGNQPQHF. The whole variable domain, remainder taken from reference TRBV19 and TRBJ1-5, is DGGITQSPKYLFRKEGQNVTLSCEQNLNHDAMYWYRQDPGQGLRLIYYSQIVNDFQKGDIAEGYSVSREKKESFPLTVTSAQKNPTAFYLCASSTGGNQPQHFGDGTRLSIL.